This TCR beta chain was retrieved from a study of T-cell memory formation after mild COVID-19. This clonotype was seen a handful of times. Each CDR3 protein gets one entry after TCRdb re-called the 5' RACE reads with MiXCR. The top ten clones hold roughly 22% of a sample with about 350,000 distinct CDR3 sequences, over 13% of them seen once. With V trimmed by 1 base and J by 1 base, 1 base remained unmatched. CDR1 is SGHAT, CDR2 FQNNGV, per germline. This CDR3 comprises 15 residues. This chain joins TRBV11-2 and TRBJ1-1; TRBD1 aligns across 9 bases. Sequenced sample: PBMCs or a T cell subset sorted from them (not recorded which). The sequence was obtained from a man aged 18 to 30 who had mild COVID-19 (a few samples of this study predate the infection). Cell type and time point are not known. The chain's CDR3 is CASSLVGQGNTEAFF. The CDR3 nucleotides read TGTGCCAGCAGCTTAGTGGGACAGGGGAACACTGAAGCTTTCTTT.